Below, 26 T cell receptor beta chains from the same sample are listed, as sequenced in a study of early T cells in non-severe SARS-CoV-2 infection. TCRdb called the 5' RACE reads again in MiXCR, with one record for every CDR3 protein. The sample lists tens of thousands of distinct CDR3 sequences; 14% were seen once. Input material: whole blood. These receptors all come from an adult who was a healthcare worker with PCR-confirmed SARS-CoV-2 infection or an uninfected control (not recorded which).

The chain joins TRBV19 to TRBJ2-3, with 9 bases fitting TRBD1. The CDR3 is 15 amino acids. Losses at the gene ends were 8 bases for V and 4 bases for J; bases not matched to a gene: 10. The germline CDR1 and CDR2 sequences are LNHDA and SQIVND (reference sequence). The CDR3 DNA is TGTGCCAGTTCTGCCGGGACAGGGAGCCCAGATACGCAGTATTTT. Its protein is CASSAGTGSPDTQYF.

The CDR3, as DNA: TGTGCCAGCTCACCGATTAGCGGGGATTCCTGGTTGCAGTACTTC. As protein: CASSPISGDSWLQYF. The chain links TRBV18 to TRBJ2-7, with 8 positions matching TRBD2. J gave up 9 bases and V 3 bases, and 13 bases lay outside the gene matches. In germline, CDR1 is KGHSH, CDR2 LQKENI. CDR3 length: 15 amino acids.

The J gene is TRBJ2-7, the V gene TRBV18; 10 bases agree with TRBD1. The germline CDR1 and CDR2 sequences are KGHSH and LQKENI. V trimming: 6 bases; J trimming: 5 bases; junction bases outside the gene matches: 4. The CDR3 runs to 13 residues. Here the CDR3 DNA reads TGTGCCAGCTCCCGCGGACAGGGGGACGAGCAGTACTTC. This encodes CASSRGQGDEQYF.

The chain carries TRBV27 and TRBJ1-1; D not certain. The CDR3 spans 16 residues. Trimming left V 6 bases short and J 3 bases short, with 20 bases between. From germline, CDR1 is MNHEY and CDR2 SMNVEV (reference sequence). The CDR3 DNA sequence: TGTGCCAGCAGACTAAAGATTTCCCTCTGGGACACTGAAGCTTTCTTT. Translated: CASRLKISLWDTEAFF.

The rearrangement links TRBV9 to TRBJ2-7; TRBD1 is a possible D gene (6 bases). This CDR3 comprises 15 residues. V dropped 2 bases and J dropped 5 bases, with 17 bases sitting between them. The germline gives CDR1 SGDLS, CDR2 YYNGEE. Written as DNA, the CDR3 is TGTGCCAGCAGCGTCGCAGACAGGAGGCGAAACGAGCAGTACTTC. This encodes CASSVADRRRNEQYF.

The chain combines TRBV9 with TRBJ2-1; D might be TRBD1 or TRBD2, each matching 5 bases. The germline CDR1 and CDR2 sequences are SGDLS and YYNGEE. The CDR3 consists of 9 residues. V was trimmed by 7 bases and J by 9 bases, leaving 5 bases between them. CDR3 in DNA: TGTGCCAGCGGGGGTGAGCAGTTCTTC. Its translation: CASGGEQFF.

In this sample, this clonotype turned up many times. The chain employs TRBV30 and TRBJ1-3, with 9 bases that match TRBD1. Germline-derived CDR1 and CDR2 are GTSNPN and SVGIG (reference sequence). J gave up 6 bases and V 4 bases, and 10 bases lay outside the gene matches. The CDR3 is made up of 15 amino acids. CDR3 amino acids: CAWTSGQGPENTIYF. In DNA form, the CDR3 reads TGTGCCTGGACCTCCGGACAGGGGCCTGAAAACACCATATATTTT.

This sequence joins TRBV3-1 and TRBJ2-4; D is perhaps TRBD1 or TRBD2 (5 bases each). Trimming pared 4 bases from V and 1 base from J, leaving 11 bases between. The CDR3 totals 15 residues. Per the germline V gene, CDR1 is LGHDT and CDR2 is YNNKEL (reference sequence). The CDR3 here is CASSRPRDAKNIQYF. CDR3 nucleotide sequence: TGTGCCAGCAGCCGGCCAAGGGACGCCAAAAACATTCAGTACTTC.

The rearrangement joins TRBV3-1 to TRBJ2-1; D is unclear. Trimming took off 4 bases at V and 9 bases at J, with 13 bases between the two ends. This CDR3 spans 13 amino acids. Germline V lookup: CDR1 LGHDT, CDR2 YNNKEL (reference sequence). The CDR3: CASSPSQFGEQFF. CDR3 DNA: TGTGCCAGCAGCCCCTCCCAGTTCGGTGAGCAGTTCTTC.

The chain uses TRBV4-1 and TRBJ2-1, with D uncertain. CDR1 and CDR2 (germline): MGHRA, YSYEKL. This CDR3 contains 14 residues. The V end lost 3 bases, the J end lost 2 bases, and 8 bases lay between the germline ends. CDR3 region: CASSQASPYNEQFF. CDR3 sequence (DNA): TGCGCCAGCAGCCAGGCTTCCCCCTACAATGAGCAGTTCTTC.

This clonotype was counted a few times. The J gene is TRBJ2-5, the V gene TRBV6-5; no clear D gene. V lost 3 bases, J lost 1 base, and 6 bases lay in between. This CDR3 spans 13 amino acids. CDR1 and CDR2 from the germline V gene are MNHEY and SVGAGI. The CDR3 nucleotides read TGTGCCAGCAGTTATCGGGTCCAAGAGACCCAGTACTTC. Protein product: CASSYRVQETQYF.

This chain joins TRBV3-1 and TRBJ2-7, with 7 bases identical to TRBD1. The CDR3 length is 17 residues. Per the germline V gene, CDR1 is LGHDT and CDR2 is YNNKEL (reference sequence). The J segment lost 0 bases and the V segment lost 3 bases, leaving 11 bases of the junction unmatched. The CDR3 nucleotides are TGTGCCAGCAGCCACTTACAGGGGCCCCCAAGCTCCTACGAGCAGTACTTC. This sequence encodes CASSHLQGPPSSYEQYF.

This chain uses TRBV30 with TRBJ1-5, with 11 bases matching TRBD1. Germline assignment: CDR1 GTSNPN and CDR2 SVGIG (reference sequence). Germline trimming cut 5 bases from V and 7 bases from J; bases unmatched to any gene: 4. The CDR3 contains 13 residues. As DNA, the CDR3 is TGTGCCTGGTCGGGACAGGGGGGACAGCCCCAGCATTTT. The encoded protein is CAWSGQGGQPQHF.

This clonotype occurred many times. V and J are TRBV10-3 and TRBJ2-1, with 14 bases aligning to TRBD2. Looked up from germline, CDR1 is ENHRY and CDR2 is SYGVKD. The CDR3 spans 16 residues. The V gene end was trimmed by 2 bases and the J gene end by 7 bases; junction bases not matched to a gene: 4. CDR3 DNA sequence: TGTGCCATCAGTGAGCCGGGGACTAGCGGGAGTAATGAGCAGTTCTTC. It encodes CAISEPGTSGSNEQFF.

The V and J genes are TRBV7-9 and TRBJ2-7, with D maybe TRBD2 (6 bases). V lost 3 bases and J lost 7, with 19 bases in between. Germline CDR1 SEHNR, CDR2 FQNEAQ (reference sequence). This CDR3 is built from 15 residues. The CDR3 loop is CASSLKGGKGGEQYF. CDR3 coding DNA: TGTGCCAGCAGCTTGAAAGGCGGGAAGGGTGGTGAGCAGTACTTC.

The J gene is TRBJ2-5, the V gene TRBV7-2; possible D gene TRBD1, 6 bases. The CDR3 sequence is 13 residues long. Per germline, CDR1 SGHTA and CDR2 FQGNSA. The V and J ends lost 1 base and 4 bases respectively, with 7 bases between them. The DNA for the CDR3 is TGTGCCAGCAGCTTAGTCAGGGGAGAGACCCAGTACTTC. It encodes CASSLVRGETQYF. Full variable domain (rest looked up from reference TRBV7-2 and TRBJ2-5): GAGVSQSPSNKVTEKGKDVELRCDPISGHTALYWYRQSLGQGLEFLIYFQGNSAPDKSGLPSDRFSAERTGGSVSTLTIQRTQQEDSAVYLCASSLVRGETQYFGPGTRLLVL.

In this sample, this clonotype turned up many times. This chain's CDR3 is CASSPGLASYEQYF. CDR3 bases: TGTGCCAGCAGCCCGGGACTAGCTAGCTACGAGCAGTACTTC. The chain links TRBV7-9 to TRBJ2-7, with 9 bases fitting TRBD2. Germline assignment: CDR1 SEHNR and CDR2 FQNEAQ (reference sequence). J gave up 3 bases and V 5 bases, and 5 bases lay outside the gene matches. CDR3 length: 14 amino acids.

At least ten counts were recorded for this clonotype. This chain uses TRBV11-1 with TRBJ2-1, with TRBD1 identical over 7 bases. The germline V gene has CDR1 SGHAT and CDR2 FQDESV (reference sequence). The J segment lost 10 bases and the V segment lost 4 bases, leaving 7 bases of the junction unmatched. CDR3 length: 13 residues. CDR3 sequence: CASSSRGQQEQFF. The CDR3 nucleotides read TGTGCCAGCAGCTCCCGGGGACAGCAAGAGCAGTTCTTC. Drawing the rest from reference TRBV11-1 and TRBJ2-1, the complete variable domain is EAEVAQSPRYKITEKSQAVAFWCDPISGHATLYWYRQILGQGPELLVQFQDESVVDDSQLPKDRFSAERLKGVDSTLKIQPAELGDSAMYLCASSSRGQQEQFFGPGTRLTVL.

This clonotype was counted only a few times. This chain connects TRBV19 to TRBJ2-2; 10 bases map to TRBD2. J gave up 7 bases and V 1 base, and 6 bases lay outside the gene matches. The V gene's germline CDR1 is LNHDA and CDR2 SQIVND (reference sequence). The CDR3 spans 16 residues. The CDR3 region is CASSIGLAGVGGELFF. Written as DNA, the CDR3 is TGTGCCAGTAGTATAGGGCTAGCGGGAGTCGGCGGGGAGCTGTTTTTT.

DNA for the CDR3: TGTGCCAGCAGCCAAGATTTAGCGTTAGGAGGAAATAGTTATGAGTTCTTC. This sequence encodes CASSQDLALGGNSYEFF. The chain recombines TRBV4-2 with TRBJ2-1; maybe TRBD2 (5 bases). V lost 0 bases and J 14 bases, leaving 26 bases between the germline ends. CDR3 length equals 17 residues. Germline V lookup: CDR1 LGHNA, CDR2 YNFKEQ.

This clonotype was picked up a small number of times. The chain links TRBV29-1 to TRBJ2-1, with no clear D. The CDR3 totals 15 residues. Trimming took 2 bases from V and 0 from J, leaving 11 bases between them. Germline loops: CDR1 SQVTM, CDR2 ANQGSEA. The CDR3 sequence is CSVELYDTSYNEQFF. The CDR3 bases are TGCAGCGTTGAATTGTATGACACCTCCTACAATGAGCAGTTCTTC.

This clonotype has at least ten counts. V gene TRBV20-1 combines with J gene TRBJ2-7, with TRBD2 identical over 8 bases. This CDR3 is built from 14 residues. Germline CDR1 and CDR2: DFQATT and SNEGSKA (reference sequence). The ends lost 3 bases at V and 0 bases at J; junction bases unmatched: 4. The chain's CDR3 is CSASRSGSSYEQYF. CDR3 in DNA: TGCAGTGCTAGCCGGAGCGGGAGCTCCTACGAGCAGTACTTC.

Ten or more counts support this clonotype. The chain is built from TRBV18 and TRBJ2-3, with 12 bases identical to TRBD2. V lost 2 bases, J lost 5 bases, and 14 bases stayed unmatched. CDR1 KGHSH and CDR2 LQKENI come from the germline V gene. This CDR3 has 19 residues. The CDR3 nucleotides read TGTGCCAGCTCACCAACTGAAACTAGACTAGCGGGAGTAGTAGATACGCAGTATTTT. Its translation: CASSPTETRLAGVVDTQYF.

This clonotype has ten or more counts. This chain links TRBV7-9 with TRBJ2-3, with D possibly matching TRBD1 (5 bases). The germline V and J ends were trimmed by 10 bases and 2 bases, with 16 bases remaining between them. This CDR3 is 14 amino acids long. Per the germline V gene, CDR1 is SEHNR and CDR2 is FQNEAQ (reference sequence). DNA of the CDR3: TGTGCCACTACGCCCAGGGAACCCACAGATACGCAGTATTTT. Residues: CATTPREPTDTQYF.

J is TRBJ2-1 and V is TRBV20-1; D gene ambiguous. The V end was cut by 2 bases, the J end by 7 bases, with 9 bases between. There are 12 residues in the CDR3. CDR1 is DFQATT and CDR2 is SNEGSKA in the germline V gene (reference sequence). In nucleotides, the CDR3 is TGCAGTGCTAGACAGCTCCTAAATGAGCAGTTCTTC. Translated, it gives CSARQLLNEQFF.

This clonotype was observed a single time. The chain joins TRBV11-2 to TRBJ2-1; D uncertain. The germline V and J ends were trimmed by 7 bases and 6 bases, with 13 bases remaining between them. The V gene's germline CDR1 is SGHAT and CDR2 FQNNGV. The CDR3 totals 13 residues. CDR3 DNA: TGTGCCAGCACCCTCCCTCTCGGCAATGAGCAGTTCTTC. This encodes CASTLPLGNEQFF.